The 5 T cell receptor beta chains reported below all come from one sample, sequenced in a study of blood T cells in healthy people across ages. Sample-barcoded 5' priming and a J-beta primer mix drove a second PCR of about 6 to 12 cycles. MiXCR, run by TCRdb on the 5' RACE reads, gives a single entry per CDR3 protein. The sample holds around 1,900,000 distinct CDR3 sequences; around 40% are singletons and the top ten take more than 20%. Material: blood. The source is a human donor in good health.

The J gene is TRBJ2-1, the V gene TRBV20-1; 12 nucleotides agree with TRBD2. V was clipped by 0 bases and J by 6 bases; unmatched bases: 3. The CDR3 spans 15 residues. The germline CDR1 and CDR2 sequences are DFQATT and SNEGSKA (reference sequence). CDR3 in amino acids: CSARELAGGLNEQFF. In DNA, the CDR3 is TGCAGTGCTAGAGAACTAGCGGGGGGCCTCAATGAGCAGTTCTTC.

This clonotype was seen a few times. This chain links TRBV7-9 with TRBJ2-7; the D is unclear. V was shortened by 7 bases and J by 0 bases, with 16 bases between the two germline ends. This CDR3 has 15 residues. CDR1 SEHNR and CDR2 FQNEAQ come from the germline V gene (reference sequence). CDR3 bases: TGTGCCAGCAAACACCCAGAGGACGACTCCTACGAGCAGTACTTC. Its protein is CASKHPEDDSYEQYF.

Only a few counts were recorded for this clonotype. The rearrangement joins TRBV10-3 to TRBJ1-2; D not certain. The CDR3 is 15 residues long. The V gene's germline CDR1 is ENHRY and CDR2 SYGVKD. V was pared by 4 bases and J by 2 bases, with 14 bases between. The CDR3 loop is CAISVGRGGNYGYTF. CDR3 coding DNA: TGTGCCATCAGTGTCGGGCGGGGAGGGAACTATGGCTACACCTTC.

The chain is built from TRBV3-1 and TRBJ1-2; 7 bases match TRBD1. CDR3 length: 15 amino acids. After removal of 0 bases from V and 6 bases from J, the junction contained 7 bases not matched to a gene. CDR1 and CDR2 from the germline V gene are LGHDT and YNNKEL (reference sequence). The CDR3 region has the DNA TGTGCCAGCAGCCAAGAGGGACAGCGAGGACATGGCTACACCTTC. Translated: CASSQEGQRGHGYTF.

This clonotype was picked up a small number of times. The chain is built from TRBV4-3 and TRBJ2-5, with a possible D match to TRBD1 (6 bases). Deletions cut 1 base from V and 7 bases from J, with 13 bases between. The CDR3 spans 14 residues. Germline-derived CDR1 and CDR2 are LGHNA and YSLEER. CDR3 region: CASSQGLQGVTQYF. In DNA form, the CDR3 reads TGCGCCAGCAGCCAAGGTCTACAGGGTGTGACCCAGTACTTC.